The sequence of this TCR beta chain was determined in a study of OX40 agonist ivuxolimab in advanced cancers. In the study overall: Ivuxolimab was a fully human IgG2 agonistic monoclonal antibody targeting the costimulatory receptor OX40 (CD134). Intravenous ivuxolimab was administered to patients every 2 weeks at six dose levels: 0.01, 0.1, 0.3, 1.5, 3 and 10 mg/kg. Of the 50 to 55 patients in dose escalation, about 20 had hepatocellular carcinoma, around 15 had melanoma, 9 had renal cell carcinoma and 9 had head and neck cancer. A male proportion of roughly 85% and a mean age of 60 years, ranging from about 23 to 90, were recorded for the dose-escalation cohort. Prior anti-PD-1, anti-PD-L1 or anti-CTLA-4 therapy was permitted, and checkpoint inhibitors had been received by under 50% of dose-escalation patients. Partial responses occurred in three dose-escalation patients: two with cutaneous melanoma and one with hepatocellular carcinoma. Peripheral TCRbeta sequencing was intended to test whether TCR sequence diversity was altered and clonal T-cell expansion was caused by ivuxolimab. The monotherapy dose-escalation portion (N = 52 patients) of the phase I ivuxolimab trial is reported in the paper.

Points the paper makes about the study in general: The antigen specificity of the clonally expanded peripheral T cells was not determined. In partial responders in the 0.1-3.0 mg/kg groups, normalized peripheral clonal expansion was found to be among the lowest, especially among CD8+ T cells. Low levels of normalized T-cell clonal expansion were also seen in some patients who did not respond. At doses of 0.1 to 3.0 mg/kg, clonal expansion of both CD4+ and CD8+ T cells in blood was seen between baseline and week 6. After ivuxolimab, expanded clones were on average more numerous among CD8+ T cells than among CD4+ T cells.

The trial excluded patients who had a history of autoimmune disease or who were on systemic immunosuppression. Peripheral blood for TCR sequencing was collected from all dose cohorts at baseline, on cycle 4 day 1, and on cycle 7 day 1. The samples were taken from a phase I, first-in-human, multicenter, open-label dose-escalation trial of ivuxolimab. Adults with locally advanced or metastatic melanoma, renal cell, hepatocellular, or head and neck squamous cell carcinoma were enrolled in the trial. Before TCR sequencing, CD4+ T cells and CD8+ T cells were sorted from peripheral blood as separate populations. The CDR3 runs 10 amino acids, cysteine and phenylalanine included. This entry keeps only the CDR3 DNA: 30 bases, framed from base 1. V is pared back by 7 bases and J by 5 bases, with 6 bases lying between the germline termini. Looking up the germline V gene yields CDR1 SGHDT and CDR2 YYEEEE. To sequence the TCRbeta CDR3 region, genomic DNA was isolated from the sorted cells. TCRbeta CDR3 regions were sequenced using the immunoSEQ Assay. The table was pulled from immuneACCESS by TCRdb, which kept in-frame rearrangements only. Such tables lose some clones; where checked, under half of the loss comes from unresolved V genes, and the rest has no known cause. For this sample the table gives approximately 90,000 clones, of which less than 95% were detected only once. Roughly 9.4% of the sample is taken by the ten largest.

Turning to this clone: The antigen it binds to is not known. Base qualities are not recorded, but no much larger clone differs from it by a single base.

Source: CD4+ or CD8+ T cells sorted from blood, taken in a trial of the OX40 agonist ivuxolimab. The V and J genes are TRBV5-6 and TRBJ2-5; confidence is insufficient to name the D gene. This receptor was taken from an adult with an advanced solid tumor such as melanoma, head and neck, liver or kidney cancer. The DNA sequence is as follows: TGTGCCAGCGGCCGGGAGACCCAGTACTTC. This encodes CASGRETQYF.